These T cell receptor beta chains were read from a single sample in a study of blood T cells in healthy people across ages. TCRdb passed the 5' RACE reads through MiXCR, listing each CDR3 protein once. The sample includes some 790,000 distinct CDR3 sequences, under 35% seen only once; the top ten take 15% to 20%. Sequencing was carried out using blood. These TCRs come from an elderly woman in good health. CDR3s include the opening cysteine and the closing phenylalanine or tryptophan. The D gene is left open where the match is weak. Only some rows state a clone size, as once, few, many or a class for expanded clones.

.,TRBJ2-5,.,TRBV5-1,TGCGCCAGCAGCTTGCCAGGGAGACTCCAAGAGACCCAGTACTTC,CASSLPGRLQETQYF
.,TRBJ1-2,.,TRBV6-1,TGTGCCAGCAGGTGGGAGAAATATGGCCACACCTTC,CASRWEKYGHTF
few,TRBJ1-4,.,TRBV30,TGTGCCTGGAGTGGTTTTGAAGGCCTCGAACTGTTTTTT,CAWSGFEGLELFF
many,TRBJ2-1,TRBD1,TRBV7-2,TGTGCCAGCAGCTTATCTGACAGGGTTTTTGGTATGAATGAGCAGTTCTTC,CASSLSDRVFGMNEQFF
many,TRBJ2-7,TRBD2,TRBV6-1,TGTGCCAGCAGTGATAGCGGGGCAGTCTCCTACGAGCAGTACTTC,CASSDSGAVSYEQYF
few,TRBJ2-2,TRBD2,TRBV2,TGTGCCGTGATGATTGGGGGGGGAAACACCGGGGAGCTGTTTTTT,CAVMIGGGNTGELFF
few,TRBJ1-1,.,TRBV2,TGTGCCAGCAGCGAATACACGTCTGAAGCTTTCTTT,CASSEYTSEAFF
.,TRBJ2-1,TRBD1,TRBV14,TGTGCCAGCAGCCAACTAGGGGGACAGGGGCTCAACAATGAGCAGTTCTTC,CASSQLGGQGLNNEQFF
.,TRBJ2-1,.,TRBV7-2,TGTGCCAGCAGCTCAGTGGTTGGCTCCTACAATGAGCAGTTCTTC,CASSSVVGSYNEQFF
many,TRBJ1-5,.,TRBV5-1,TGCGCCAGCAGCTTGAGAGGGGATAGCAATCAGCCCCAGCATTTT,CASSLRGDSNQPQHF
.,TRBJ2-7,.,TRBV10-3,TGTGCCATCAGTGAGTCTGGCGGGGGCCGCTCCTACGAGCAGTACTTC,CAISESGGGRSYEQYF
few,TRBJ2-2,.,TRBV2,TGTGCCAGCAGTGAAGACACCGGGGAGCTGTTTTTT,CASSEDTGELFF
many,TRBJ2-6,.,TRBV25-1,TGTGCCAGCAGTGAGACCCAGGGGCGCCCCTCTGGGGCCAACGTCCTGACTTTC,CASSETQGRPSGANVLTF
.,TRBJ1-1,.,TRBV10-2,TGCGCCAGCAGCGAGGACGCGGGCCCGAACACTGAAGCTTTCTTT,CASSEDAGPNTEAFF
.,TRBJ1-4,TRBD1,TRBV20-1,TGCAGTGCTAGCAGGCAGGGGGGAGAAAAACTGTTTTTT,CSASRQGGEKLFF
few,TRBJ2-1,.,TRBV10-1,TGCGCCAGCGCTAAGGGGCAGGAGCAGTTCTTC,CASAKGQEQFF